This is a list of T cell receptor beta chains from one sample in a study of T cell responses to AZD1222 COVID-19 vaccine. Produced via immunoSEQ multiplex PCR; TCRdb's table is partial and in-frame only. This repertoire shows about 120,000 clones, 89% found once; its top ten account for roughly 1.4%. The source material was peripheral blood, sampled on day 0 of AZD1222 vaccination. Receptors originate from an adult in good health. Each CDR3 is given with its conserved first and last residue. A D gene is named only where the DNA matches it firmly. Size tells how often a clone was seen (once, few, many) or the class of an expanded clone, and some rows leave it out.

J gene | D gene | clone size | V gene | CDR3 DNA | CDR3 protein
TRBJ2-7 | NA | NA | TRBV7-2 | TGTGCCAGCAGCTTAGGGGACCGTACCTACGAGCAGTACTTC | CASSLGDRTYEQYF
TRBJ1-2 | TRBD1 | NA | TRBV7-8 | TGTGCCAGCAGCTCTTCTCCCGGGACAGGGGCCAACTATGGCTACACCTTC | CASSSSPGTGANYGYTF
TRBJ2-7 | TRBD1 | NA | TRBV24-1 | TGTGCCACCAGTGGACCCGGGACAGCAATTTACGAGCAGTACTTC | CATSGPGTAIYEQYF
TRBJ2-7 | TRBD1 | NA | TRBV6-5 | TGTGCCAGCAGCATGACAGGGACCTCCTACGAGCAGTACTTC | CASSMTGTSYEQYF
TRBJ2-2 | NA | NA | TRBV4-3 | TGCGCCAGCAGCCAAGATTGGCCTCCCGGGGAGCTGTTTTTT | CASSQDWPPGELFF
TRBJ2-7 | NA | once | TRBV6-2/TRBV6-3 | TGTGCCAGCAGTGACCGGGACTACGAGCAGTACTTC | CASSDRDYEQYF
TRBJ1-2 | NA | NA | TRBV5-4 | TGTGCCAGCAGCCCGACGGGTAACTATGGCTACACCTTC | CASSPTGNYGYTF
TRBJ2-7 | TRBD1 | NA | TRBV29-1 | TGCAGCGTTGAAGGGGGACAGTCCTACGAGCAGTACTTC | CSVEGGQSYEQYF
TRBJ2-5 | NA | NA | TRBV5-1 | TGCGCCAGCAGCTTGGGACTAGTAGTTCTCGGGGGTCAAGAGACCCAGTACTTC | CASSLGLVVLGGQETQYF
TRBJ2-1 | NA | NA | TRBV6-5 | TGTGCCAGCAGTTATGACAGCTACAATGAGCAGTTCTTC | CASSYDSYNEQFF
TRBJ1-3 | NA | NA | TRBV9 | TGTGCCAGCAGCCCCGCCGACTGGGGAAACACCATATATTTT | CASSPADWGNTIYF
TRBJ2-2 | NA | NA | TRBV13 | TGTGCCAGCAGCCCCAGGGGGGACGGGGAGCTGTTTTTT | CASSPRGDGELFF
TRBJ1-2 | NA | NA | TRBV6-1 | TGTGCCAGCAGTGAAGCTGACAGCCTTTACTATGGCTACACCTTC | CASSEADSLYYGYTF
TRBJ2-7 | NA | NA | TRBV11-3 | TGTGCCAGCAGCCTCGGAAAAAAAGAACCCTACGAGCAGTACTTC | CASSLGKKEPYEQYF
TRBJ2-1 | TRBD2 | once | TRBV2 | TGTGCCAGCACGGGCGGGAGTACGAATGAGCAGTTCTTC | CASTGGSTNEQFF
TRBJ2-7 | TRBD2 | few | TRBV30 | TGTGCCTGGAGCGGGGGGGCTCGCGAGCAGTACTTC | CAWSGGAREQYF
TRBJ2-1 | NA | NA | TRBV11-3 | TGTGCCAGCAGCTACACCAACAATGAGCAGTTCTTC | CASSYTNNEQFF
TRBJ1-1 | TRBD1 | NA | TRBV5-1 | TGCGCCAGCAGCCCAGGAGGAGCAGGGGGCAACTTGAACACTGAAGCTTTCTTT | CASSPGGAGGNLNTEAFF
TRBJ2-4 | NA | NA | TRBV5-6 | TGTGCCAGCAGCTTACTCAGGGTATCTGGATACATTCAGTACTTC | CASSLLRVSGYIQYF
TRBJ1-4 | NA | NA | TRBV19 | TGTGCCAGTAGTAAAGGGACATGGTATGAAAAACTGTTTTTT | CASSKGTWYEKLFF
TRBJ2-1 | TRBD2 | NA | TRBV24-1 | TGTGCCACCAGTGATAATAGCGGGAGGGCCAAGGATGAGCAGTTCTTC | CATSDNSGRAKDEQFF
TRBJ2-1 | TRBD2 | NA | TRBV2 | TGTGCCAGCAGTGAAGTTAGCGGGAGGTTGAGCTCCTACAATGAGCAGTTCTTC | CASSEVSGRLSSYNEQFF
TRBJ2-2 | TRBD2 | NA | TRBV7-3 | TGTGCCAGCAGCTTAACGCTAGCGGGAGGCACCGGGGAGCTGTTTTTT | CASSLTLAGGTGELFF
TRBJ2-7 | NA | NA | TRBV5-5 | TGTGCCAGCAGCTCGGACTACCGAGCCTACGAGCAGTACTTC | CASSSDYRAYEQYF
TRBJ1-3 | NA | NA | TRBV28 | TGTGCCAGCAGTCCGTATGTGGGCCCACTACCCATCTCTGGAAACACCATATATTTT | CASSPYVGPLPISGNTIYF
TRBJ2-7 | NA | NA | TRBV5-4 | TGTGCCAGCAGCTTGCGGGGCGGGACATCCCGCTACGAGCAGTACTTC | CASSLRGGTSRYEQYF
TRBJ1-2 | NA | NA | TRBV9 | TGTGCCAGCAGCGCAACGGAATATGGCTACACCTTC | CASSATEYGYTF
TRBJ2-7 | NA | NA | TRBV29-1 | TGCAGCGTTGTGGTCAGCTCCTACGAGCAGTACTTC | CSVVVSSYEQYF
TRBJ1-2 | NA | few | TRBV4-1 | TGCGCCAGCAGCCAAGGAGGAGGGACGACGGTAAACTATGGCTACACCTTC | CASSQGGGTTVNYGYTF
TRBJ1-1 | NA | NA | TRBV7-6 | TGTGCCAGCAGCCCCCAGGCCCCGGGCACTGAAGCTTTCTTT | CASSPQAPGTEAFF
TRBJ2-5 | NA | NA | TRBV5-4 | TGTGCCAGCAGCTTGTCCCCGGGGGTTCAAGAGACCCAGTACTTC | CASSLSPGVQETQYF
TRBJ2-7 | TRBD1 | once | TRBV4-3 | TGCGCCAGCAGCCAAAGTCGCACAGGGGGCAACGAGCAGTACTTC | CASSQSRTGGNEQYF
TRBJ2-5 | TRBD2 | NA | TRBV10-3 | TGTGCCTCTCAAGCGGGAGCCCGAGAGACCCAGTACTTC | CASQAGARETQYF
TRBJ2-1 | TRBD1 | NA | TRBV9 | TGTGCCAGCAGCGGATACTCAGGGGGCTTGTCCTACAATGAGCAGTTCTTC | CASSGYSGGLSYNEQFF
TRBJ1-5 | NA | NA | TRBV7-2 | TGTGCCAGCAGCTTAGCCGGGACATCATACAATCAGCCCCAGCATTTT | CASSLAGTSYNQPQHF
TRBJ2-7 | NA | NA | TRBV27 | TGTGCCAGCAGAACTGTCAGGGCCTACGAGCAGTACTTC | CASRTVRAYEQYF
TRBJ2-7 | TRBD2 | NA | TRBV5-1 | TGCGCCAGCAGCTTACGGGACTACTCTTCCTACGAGCAGTACTTC | CASSLRDYSSYEQYF
TRBJ2-5 | NA | NA | TRBV15 | TGTGCCACCAGCAGAGCGGCAGGGCGAGAGACCCAGTACTTC | CATSRAAGRETQYF
TRBJ2-1 | TRBD2 | NA | TRBV4-2 | TGTGCCAGCAGCCAAGCCGATTTCGGAGGGGGGACTAGCGGGAGAGGGGAAATGGACAATGAGCAGTTCTTC | CASSQADFGGGTSGRGEMDNEQFF
TRBJ1-2 | TRBD1 | NA | TRBV2 | TGTGCCAGCAGTCCCGGGACAGACAGCGGCTACACCTTC | CASSPGTDSGYTF
TRBJ1-2 | NA | NA | TRBV7-9 | TGTGCCAGCAGCTTAGTCTCATCTGACTGGGATGGCTACACCTTC | CASSLVSSDWDGYTF
TRBJ2-1 | TRBD2 | NA | TRBV9 | TGTGCCAGCAGCGTTAGCGGGCCGTACAATGAGCAGTTCTTC | CASSVSGPYNEQFF
TRBJ2-7 | NA | NA | TRBV19 | TGTGCCAGTAGTATCCAGGGGCGCTCCTACGAGCAGTACTTC | CASSIQGRSYEQYF
TRBJ2-1 | NA | NA | TRBV10-3 | TGTGCCATCAGTGAGTCGATCAACCTTCCAGAGGGTCCTGGGCAGTTCTTC | CAISESINLPEGPGQFF
TRBJ1-2 | NA | NA | TRBV6-5 | TGTGCCAGCAGTAAGACAGAAGGCTCCGGCTACACCTTC | CASSKTEGSGYTF
TRBJ1-1 | TRBD1 | NA | TRBV19 | TGTGCCAGTAGTCTGACAGGGGGCGTATACACTGAAGCTTTCTTT | CASSLTGGVYTEAFF
TRBJ1-2 | TRBD1 | NA | TRBV5-1 | TGCGCCAGCAGCGCACGGGACAGTGCGGGCGGCTACACCTTC | CASSARDSAGGYTF
TRBJ2-1 | NA | NA | TRBV5-1 | TGCGCCAGCAGCTTGGCCACGGCTTACAATGAGCAGTTCTTC | CASSLATAYNEQFF